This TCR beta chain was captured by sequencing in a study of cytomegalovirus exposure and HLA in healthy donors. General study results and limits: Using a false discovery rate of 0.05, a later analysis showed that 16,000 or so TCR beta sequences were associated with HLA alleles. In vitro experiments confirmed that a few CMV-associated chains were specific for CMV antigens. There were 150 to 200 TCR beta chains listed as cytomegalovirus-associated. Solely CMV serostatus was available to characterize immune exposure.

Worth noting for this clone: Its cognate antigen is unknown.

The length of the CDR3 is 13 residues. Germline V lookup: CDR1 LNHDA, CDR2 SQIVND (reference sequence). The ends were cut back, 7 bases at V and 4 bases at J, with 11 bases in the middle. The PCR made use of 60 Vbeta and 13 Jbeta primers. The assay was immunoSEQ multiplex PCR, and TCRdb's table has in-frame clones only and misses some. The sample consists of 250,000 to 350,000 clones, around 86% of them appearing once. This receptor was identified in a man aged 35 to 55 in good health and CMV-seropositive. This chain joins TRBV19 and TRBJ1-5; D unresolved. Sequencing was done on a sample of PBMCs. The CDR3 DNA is TGTGCCAGTACCCCTAGGAGGAATCAGCCCCAGCATTTT. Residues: CASTPRRNQPQHF.